The text below deals with one TCR beta chain. This clonotype was detected a few times. What this receptor recognizes is not known. No much larger clone exists at a distance of one base, and base qualities are not known. Library prep was done by 5' RACE. The sample was run on an Illumina HiSeq 2000. A universal primer binding site was added through template switching, and the final cDNA carried a unique molecular identifier so that TCR cDNA molecules could be counted accurately. First-strand cDNA for TCR alpha and beta chains was synthesized from specific primers in the conserved constant-segment region. To control for contamination, each cDNA library was double barcoded with a SMART-Mk sample barcode plus Illumina barcodes. Two successive PCR steps introduced TruSeq adapter sequences along with Illumina sample barcodes. The Illumina HiSeq platform was used with custom primers to sequence TCR alpha and beta cDNA libraries. The authors processed their data as follows. MiGEC processed the raw reads to extract unique molecular identifiers, while MiXCR was used to determine the CDR3 positions. For each individual, recombination models were inferred using an EM algorithm with the repgenHMM and IGoR tools. Shared clonotype analysis was performed with the tcR package in R, normalizing sharing by the product of cloneset sizes. Out-of-frame nonproductive sequences were analyzed to study raw recombination free of thymic and clonal selection effects. TCRdb trimmed public reads at Q25 via fastp, called clones via MiXCR and kept in-frame beta chains. Here each entry gathers all rows of one CDR3 protein and keeps the most common genes and DNA. None of the V and J calls come from the authors' own analysis; TCRdb made them. This sample lists roughly 700,000 distinct CDR3 sequences; over 8.5% were detected once. 0.98% of the sample comes from the top ten.

Including cysteine and phenylalanine, the CDR3 has 18 amino acids. Left in the record is the CDR3 DNA by itself, 54 bases read in frame from the first base. In the germline V gene, CDR1 corresponds to LGHNA and CDR2 to YNFKEQ. Clipping removes 0 bases from V and 0 bases from J, with 9 as the unmatched junction base count. The data are from a study of identical twins (dated by TCRdb to the mid-2010s). General notes on the study: To test whether fetal clonotypes persist, this study deep-sequenced TCR alpha and beta repertoires from monozygotic twins, from unrelated adults of various ages, and from cord blood. To rule out contamination, the twin experiments were replicated at different times with different library preparation protocols. Paper-wide results and their limitations: A weaker excess of twin sharing was found in beta out-of-frame sequences because the signal-to-noise ratio was lowered by fewer shared sequences. Zero-insertion analyses could be partly confounded by invariant T cells such as MAIT and iNKT, though diverse VJ usage argued against such confounding for most clonotypes. Compared with coincidental sharing between unrelated individuals, out-of-frame TCR alpha sequences shared between twins had an excess of sequences with low generation probability. In monozygotic twins, out-of-frame TCR alpha sharing was systematically underestimated by recombination models, although the models agreed with sharing between unrelated individuals. Abundant cord blood beta clonotypes carried fewer insertions; young adult naive repertoires showed a weaker similar trend, while memory repertoires showed none. Conclusions relied on cross-sectional statistical analysis, since the same donors could not be followed over many years.

Every donor was a healthy Caucasian. Three pairs of female monozygotic twins, all aged roughly 18 to 29 years, made up the twin cohort. RNA for TCR libraries was isolated from peripheral blood mononuclear cells. A further study also used this sample, focusing on yellow fever vaccine responses in identical twins. The second source states: The T cell response to vaccination in identical twins was reported by the authors to appear partly convergent and partly personalized. In identical twins, the study followed T cell clones that responded to the vaccine with precision.

This sequence was found in a woman aged 18 to 35 in good health. The sequenced material came from PBMCs. Recombination linked TRBV4-2 to TRBJ2-7; TRBD2 aligns with 9 central bases. The nucleotide sequence reads TGTGCCAGCAGCCAAGAGTTGGCTAGCGGGGAAGGCTCCTACGAGCAGTACTTC. Its translation is CASSQELASGEGSYEQYF.